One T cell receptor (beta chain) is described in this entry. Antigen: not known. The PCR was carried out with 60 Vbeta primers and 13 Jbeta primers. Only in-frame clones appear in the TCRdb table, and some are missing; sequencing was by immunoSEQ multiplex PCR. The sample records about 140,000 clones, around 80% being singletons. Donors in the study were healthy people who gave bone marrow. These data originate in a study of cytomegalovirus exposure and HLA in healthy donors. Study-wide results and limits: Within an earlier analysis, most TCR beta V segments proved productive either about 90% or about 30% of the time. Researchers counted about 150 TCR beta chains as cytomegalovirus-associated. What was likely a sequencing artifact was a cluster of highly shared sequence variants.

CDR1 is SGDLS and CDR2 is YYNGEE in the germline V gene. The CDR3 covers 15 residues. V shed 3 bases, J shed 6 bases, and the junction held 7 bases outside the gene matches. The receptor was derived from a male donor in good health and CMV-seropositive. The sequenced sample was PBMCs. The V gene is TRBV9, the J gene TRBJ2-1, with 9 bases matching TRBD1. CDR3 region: CASSAWGQGLNEQFF. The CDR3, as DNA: TGTGCCAGCAGCGCCTGGGGACAGGGCCTCAATGAGCAGTTCTTC.